What follows describes a single T cell receptor beta chain. Which antigen it targets is not known. No qualities accompany the bases; no much larger clone lies one base away. These data originate in a study of shared clonotypes between healthy human individuals (dated by TCRdb to about 2020). Concerning the study at large: The cohort comprised a couple of women and a few men aged 18 to 49 years. For each donor, three plates each were used for CD4 naive and CD4 memory, two plates were used for CD8 naive, and one plate was used for CD8 memory. Blood TCR repertoires of about five healthy adults were deeply sequenced to estimate repertoire size and the extent of clonotype sharing between individuals. Libraries were prepared and TCR repertoires were sequenced by different laboratories using diverse techniques, in order to increase sequencing depth and limit assay-specific biases. Leukapheresis yielded between about 0.94 and 8.9 billion PBMCs per donor.

For the CD8 naive samples, CD45RO-negative cells were positively selected for CCR7, yielding a CD45RA+CCR7+ population from which TemRA cells were excluded. Healthy HIV-negative adults with no recently reported acute infections or vaccinations were included as donors. Only Caucasian adults living in Nashville, Tennessee, USA were represented among the donors. After blood collection by leukapheresis, PBMCs were isolated using Ficoll-Histopaque density gradient centrifugation and then cryopreserved in the vapor phase of liquid nitrogen. Purity and quantity of every magnetically sorted T cell population were checked by analytical flow cytometry. Genomic DNA was isolated from each sorted fraction and quantified by UV absorbance on a Nanodrop 2000c. Using the deep immunoSEQ assay, multiplex PCR amplified TCR CDR3 regions from genomic DNA. For each cell subset, the extracted genomic DNA was distributed evenly across all wells of several immunoSEQ 96-well plates, and each plate served as one replicate. For sorted subsets, around 200 ng genomic DNA, equal to 30,000 or so T cell genomes, was loaded into each replicate PCR. The purified libraries were quantified using a Qubit 3.0 fluorometer, sized with a Bioanalyzer 2100, and then quantified again using the KAPA Library Quantification kit. Every immunoSEQ 96-well plate was sequenced on a dedicated single-read 150-cycle Illumina NextSeq 550 flow cell. In the original analysis: Because only junctional sequences without quality scores were contained in the immunoSEQ output, filtering matching that applied to full-length reads could not be performed. Sequences were annotated with PyIR, a Python wrapper for IgBLAST v1.9, using IMGT germline references to assign V/J genes and CDR3. Reads were filtered out if the reads had weak V/J assignments (E-value above 1e-6), no CDR3, stop codons, out-of-frame junctions, or ambiguous translated residues. V3J clonotypes were defined by identical inferred V gene, J gene, and CDR3 amino acid sequence. Percentage overlap between repertoires was calculated by dividing the number of shared unique clonotypes by the size of the smaller repertoire. Three approaches were used to assess repertoire richness: RTK rarefaction, the Chao1 estimator, and Recon v2.1 estimates of unobserved clonotypes. Generation probabilities for all TCRbeta clonotypes obtained by the gDNA method from several donors were computed using OLGA. This is the immuneACCESS table as TCRdb keeps it, with only in-frame sequences that have V and J called. A part of the clones is gone; compared with another copy, unresolved V genes explain less than half, and the rest is unexplained. Clonal size and the V and J genes are those of that table, whereas D and trimming came from the DNA. The sample table lists approximately 2,000,000 clones, just under 95% of them with a count of one. The ten largest clones add up to around 1.7% of the sample.

Points the paper makes about the study in general: Rarefaction of sorted-subset datasets indicated incomplete sequencing despite the large sequencing depth. Compared with non-shared clonotypes, the clonotypes found in all four sorted-subset donors had higher generation probabilities. Larger estimated clonotype richness was generally found for naive subsets than for memory subsets. Based on pairwise subsampling, the degree of clonotype sharing among donors was expected to be affected by sequencing depth. Only blood was sampled, and tissue TCR repertoires likely differ from those in blood. Approximately 4.8% of naive CD4, roughly 3.5% of naive CD8, roughly 2.5% of memory CD4, and 0.4% of memory CD8 clonotypes were shared across several donors. The genetic and exposure-history diversity represented was limited by the small number of donors.

The sequenced sample was naive CD8+ T cells from PBMCs. The sample's cell subset or site label, decoded: CD45RA+CCR7+. This receptor was obtained from a man aged 18 to 30 in good health. Some clones in this sample may be carry-over from other donors' samples.

The nucleotide sequence reads TGTGCCAGTAGTATCGAGACATCGATCGGGGGTTGGGGTCTAGATACGCAGTATTTT. Translated, it gives CASSIETSIGGWGLDTQYF. This receptor chain uses TRBV19 and TRBJ2-3; TRBD2 could be the D gene, as 6 bases match. The CDR3 holds 19 amino acids from the cysteine to the phenylalanine. Of the read, only the CDR3 DNA is kept; its 57 bases are in frame from base 1. As encoded in the germline V gene (reference sequence), CDR1 is LNHDA while CDR2 is SQIVND. V is shortened by 3 bases, J by 5 bases, and the region joining them spans 27 bases.